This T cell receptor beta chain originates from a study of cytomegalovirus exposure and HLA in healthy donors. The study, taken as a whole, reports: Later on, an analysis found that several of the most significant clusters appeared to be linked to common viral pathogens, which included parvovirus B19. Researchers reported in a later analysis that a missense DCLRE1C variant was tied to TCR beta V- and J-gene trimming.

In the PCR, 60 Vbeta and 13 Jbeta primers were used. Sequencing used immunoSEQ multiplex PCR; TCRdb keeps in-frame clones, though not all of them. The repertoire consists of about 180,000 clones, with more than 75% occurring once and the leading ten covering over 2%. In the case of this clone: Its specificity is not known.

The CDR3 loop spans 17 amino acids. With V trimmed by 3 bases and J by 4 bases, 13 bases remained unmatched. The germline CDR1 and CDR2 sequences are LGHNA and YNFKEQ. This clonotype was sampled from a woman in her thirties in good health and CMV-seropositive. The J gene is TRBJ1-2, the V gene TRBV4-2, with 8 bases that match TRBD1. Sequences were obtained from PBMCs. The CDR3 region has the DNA TGTGCCAGCAGCCAGGAACACACACAGGGGGTCGCCTATGGCTACACCTTC. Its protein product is CASSQEHTQGVAYGYTF.